The next 18 T cell receptor beta chains were all read from a single sample in a study of blood T cell repertoires in COVID-19. TCRdb's table, derived via immunoSEQ multiplex PCR, lists solely in-frame clones and lacks some. The sample yields about 30,000 clones, around 93% seen once. Source material: peripheral blood. Receptors originate from a human donor with active COVID-19. The donor label of this sample is uncertain.

This chain joins TRBV6-5 and TRBJ2-5; TRBD2 matches at 8 bases. Trimming cost V 2 bases and J 5 bases; bases outside gene matches: 4. This CDR3 is built from 14 residues. Germline lookup yields CDR1 MNHEY and CDR2 SVGAGI. The CDR3 region is CASSYTGGLETQYF. CDR3 coding DNA: TGTGCCAGCAGTTACACGGGAGGGCTGGAGACCCAGTACTTC.

The genes are TRBV29-1 and TRBJ2-7, with D tentatively TRBD1 (5 bases). Germline V gene data show CDR1 as SQVTM and CDR2 as ANQGSEA. The CDR3 is made up of 12 amino acids. V was clipped by 8 bases and J by 4 bases, with 15 bases between them. This CDR3 is CSPGQNPYEQYF. The CDR3 DNA reads as TGCAGCCCCGGACAAAATCCTTACGAGCAGTACTTC.

This chain links TRBV4-1 with TRBJ2-3, with 9 bases matching TRBD1. CDR1 MGHRA and CDR2 YSYEKL come from the germline V gene. The CDR3 loop spans 14 amino acids. J lost 5 bases, V lost 1 base, and 1 base had no gene match. CDR3 residues: CASSQGQGEDTQYF. CDR3 in DNA: TGCGCCAGCAGCCAAGGACAGGGGGAAGATACGCAGTATTTT.

V usage is TRBV19 and J usage is TRBJ1-2, with D hard to call. Germline V gene data show CDR1 as LNHDA and CDR2 as SQIVND (reference sequence). This CDR3 has 14 amino acids. Trimming took 3 bases from V and 7 from J, leaving 15 bases between them. The CDR3 region is CASSIGDHFSGYTF. In DNA form, the CDR3 reads TGTGCCAGTAGTATTGGAGATCACTTTTCTGGCTACACCTTC.

V usage is TRBV19 and J usage is TRBJ1-1, with 10 bases identical to TRBD1. The V gene's germline CDR1 is LNHDA and CDR2 SQIVND (reference sequence). V was pared by 4 bases and J by 5 bases, with 7 bases of the junction left unmatched. This CDR3 is built from 15 residues. The CDR3 spells CASSTPRQGATEAFF. CDR3 bases: TGTGCCAGTAGTACCCCAAGACAGGGGGCGACTGAAGCTTTCTTT.

This chain uses TRBV6-5 with TRBJ1-1; 9 nucleotides line up with TRBD1. This CDR3 has 16 residues. In germline, CDR1 is MNHEY, CDR2 SVGAGI. With 3 bases clipped from V and 2 bases from J, the junction kept 7 bases outside the gene matches. CDR3 amino acids: CASSYGTGTTNTEAFF. In DNA form, the CDR3 reads TGTGCCAGCAGTTATGGGACAGGGACGACCAACACTGAAGCTTTCTTT.

This clone was observed once. The chain carries TRBV10-3 and TRBJ2-7, with D maybe TRBD1 (7 bases). Trimming took 4 bases from V and 3 from J, leaving 16 bases between them. CDR1 is ENHRY and CDR2 is SYGVKD in the germline V gene. The CDR3 contains 15 residues. This CDR3 reads CAISAEGAGSYEQYF. The CDR3 DNA sequence: TGTGCCATCAGTGCGGAGGGGGCGGGGAGCTACGAGCAGTACTTC.

The J gene is TRBJ1-2, the V gene TRBV2, with D uncertain. This CDR3 has 17 amino acids. Trimming pared 5 bases from V and 4 bases from J, leaving 23 bases between. Germline assignment: CDR1 SNHLY and CDR2 FYNNEI. The CDR3 is CASSSGLGNLAGYGYTF. In nucleotides, the CDR3 is TGTGCCAGCAGTTCAGGACTCGGTAATTTAGCTGGCTATGGCTACACCTTC.

This clone was seen just once. This sequence joins TRBV2 and TRBJ1-1, with D possibly matching TRBD1 (5 bases). This CDR3 has 15 amino acids. Per the germline V gene, CDR1 is SNHLY and CDR2 is FYNNEI. V was trimmed by 7 bases and J by 0 bases, leaving 15 bases between them. The CDR3 region is CASTRGGTVNTEAFF. The CDR3 coding sequence is TGTGCCAGCACCCGAGGCGGGACGGTGAACACTGAAGCTTTCTTT.

CDR3 sequence: CASSLGGQGAGTQYF. The CDR3 DNA is TGTGCCAGCAGCTTGGGGGGACAGGGGGCCGGGACCCAGTACTTC. The rearrangement uses TRBV5-5 and TRBJ2-5; 12 nucleotides agree with TRBD1. CDR1 and CDR2 (germline): SGHKS, YYEKEE (reference sequence). V was clipped by 0 bases and J by 7 bases; unmatched bases: 4. This CDR3 spans 15 amino acids.

The CDR3 region has the DNA TGTGCCAGCGGCGACAGACCTATAATCACCTTC. This codes for CASGDRPIITF. This sequence joins TRBV12-3 or TRBV12-4 and TRBJ1-2; D is possibly TRBD1 (5 bases). Trimming removed 8 bases from V and 13 bases from J, with 17 bases in between. This CDR3 has 11 residues.

V gene TRBV5-1 combines with J gene TRBJ1-3; D ambiguous. V lost 4 bases to trimming and J lost 8 bases, with 19 bases between them. The CDR3 length is 15 residues. Germline CDR1 reads SGHRS; CDR2 reads YFSETQ. The CDR3, as DNA: TGCGCCAGCAGCGTCGGAGGGTGGGATACGGACACCATATATTTT. Translating gives CASSVGGWDTDTIYF.

The chain has TRBV6-2 or TRBV6-3 and TRBJ2-1, with 13 bases lining up with TRBD2. From germline, CDR1 is MNHEY and CDR2 SVGEGT. The CDR3 has 15 residues. V lost 5 bases and J lost 6; bases outside the gene matches: 4. The CDR3 loop reads CASSGLAGVTNEQFF. The CDR3 DNA reads as TGTGCCAGCAGTGGACTAGCGGGAGTTACCAATGAGCAGTTCTTC.

This clone has a single count. The chain couples TRBV5-4 to TRBJ1-6, with D possibly matching TRBD1 (5 bases). The ends were cut back, 0 bases at V and 7 bases at J, with 8 bases in the middle. The CDR3 runs 14 residues. Germline CDR1 SGHNT, CDR2 YYREEE (reference sequence). The CDR3 DNA reads as TGTGCCAGCAGCTTGGCGGGGGGAAATTCACCCCTCCACTTT. Its protein product is CASSLAGGNSPLHF.

This chain joins TRBV16 and TRBJ2-1; 8 bases map to TRBD2. The junction had 12 bases not matched to a gene; V was cut back by 2 bases and J by 9 bases. This CDR3 comprises 16 residues. CDR1 is KGHSY, CDR2 FQNENV, per germline. The CDR3 DNA is TGTGCCAGCAGCCAACGGGGGGGAAAAGAGCCCGGTGAGCAGTTCTTC. Its protein product is CASSQRGGKEPGEQFF.

This clone was detected only a few times. This chain joins TRBV5-4 and TRBJ2-7, with 7 bases matching TRBD2. Germline V gene data show CDR1 as SGHNT and CDR2 as YYREEE (reference sequence). The CDR3 runs to 14 residues. This chain's CDR3 is CATVVGGPHYEQYF. The CDR3 bases are TGTGCAACGGTGGTGGGAGGGCCCCACTACGAGCAGTACTTC.

The chain combines TRBV18 with TRBJ2-3, with D perhaps matching TRBD2 (6 bases). Trimming stripped 2 bases from V and 2 bases from J, with 14 bases between. There are 16 residues in the CDR3. CDR1 KGHSH and CDR2 LQKENI come from the germline V gene. CDR3: CASSPSGLTNTDTQYF. CDR3 nucleotide sequence: TGTGCCAGCTCACCATCGGGACTTACAAACACAGATACGCAGTATTTT.

Here the CDR3 reads CASSRGPSYEQYF. The CDR3 bases are TGTGCCAGTAGTAGGGGGCCCTCCTACGAGCAGTACTTC. This chain uses TRBV19 with TRBJ2-7; tentative D call: TRBD1 (6 bases). The V end was cut by 4 bases, the J end by 0 bases, with 7 bases between. The length of the CDR3 is 13 residues. The germline CDR1 and CDR2 sequences are LNHDA and SQIVND (reference sequence).